What follows are 8 T cell receptor beta chains derived from one specimen sequenced in a study of CD8 T cells in Susac syndrome. Reverse transcription of about 0.5 to 1 ug RNA used random hexamers. TCRdb reprocessed the immunoSEQ multiplex PCR reads via MiXCR and lists one record per CDR3 protein. The data hold about 280,000 distinct CDR3 sequences, with about 88% observed a single time. Input material: CD8+ T cells from PBMCs. The receptors here all came from a human donor with multiple sclerosis.

The chain recombines TRBV27 with TRBJ1-2, with no clear D. V was pared by 4 bases and J by 7 bases, with 13 bases between. CDR1 is MNHEY, CDR2 SMNVEV, per germline (reference sequence). This CDR3 has 13 residues. CDR3 protein: CASSYSVGLGYTF. The DNA of the CDR3 is TGTGCCAGCAGTTATTCGGTCGGGCTTGGCTACACCTTC.

CDR3 sequence: CASSWGQGEFYEQYF. The CDR3 coding sequence is TGTGCCAGCAGTTGGGGACAGGGGGAATTCTACGAGCAGTACTTC. V usage is TRBV12-3 or TRBV12-4 and J usage is TRBJ2-7; 11 nucleotides agree with TRBD1. The J segment lost 3 bases and the V segment lost 4 bases, leaving 5 bases of the junction unmatched. The CDR3 runs to 15 residues.

Only one count was recorded for this clonotype. The genes are TRBV6-5 and TRBJ2-7; D gene unclear. V lost 0 bases and J lost 6, with 9 bases in between. The CDR3 covers 13 residues. From germline, CDR1 is MNHEY and CDR2 SVGAGI. CDR3 DNA sequence: TGTGCCAGCAGTTACTCGGACGGCTTCGAGCAGTACTTC. This encodes CASSYSDGFEQYF.

The V gene is TRBV7-9, the J gene TRBJ2-3, with 7 bases that match TRBD1. V was pared by 5 bases and J by 11 bases, with 19 bases of the junction left unmatched. Germline V lookup: CDR1 SEHNR, CDR2 FQNEAQ (reference sequence). This CDR3 has 16 residues. The CDR3 DNA reads TGTGCCAGCAGCCACCATCTCCGGACAGGCCTTACATTGCAGTATTTT. Translation: CASSHHLRTGLTLQYF.

V usage is TRBV14 and J usage is TRBJ1-2, with a possible D match to TRBD1 (5 bases). Germline values: CDR1 SGHDN, CDR2 FVKESK. The CDR3 loop spans 14 amino acids. V was cut by 1 base and J by 8 bases, with 14 bases left in between. The CDR3 sequence is CASSQGSGRGGYTF. The CDR3 DNA follows: TGTGCCAGCAGCCAAGGATCGGGACGGGGCGGCTACACCTTC.

The CDR3 coding sequence is TGCAGCGTTGAAGAGGCAGACTACCGCTCTGGAAACACCATATATTTT. Encoded protein: CSVEEADYRSGNTIYF. The chain links TRBV29-1 to TRBJ1-3; D gene ambiguous. The CDR3 contains 16 residues. V lost 0 bases to trimming and J lost 0 bases, with 12 bases between them. CDR1 and CDR2 (germline): SQVTM, ANQGSEA.

The chain carries TRBV27 and TRBJ1-1, with a weak D call TRBD1 (5 bases). Between the trimmed V and J ends, which lost 3 bases and 2 bases, there was a span of 10 bases. The CDR3 is 14 amino acids. Germline V gene sequence: CDR1 MNHEY, CDR2 SMNVEV (reference sequence). CDR3 in DNA: TGTGCCAGCAGTTTCGGAGGGGTCAACACTGAAGCTTTCTTT. This gives the protein CASSFGGVNTEAFF.

The V and J genes are TRBV5-1 and TRBJ1-5; D is ambiguous. From germline, CDR1 is SGHRS and CDR2 YFSETQ. Trimming cost V 2 bases and J 2 bases, with 11 bases left between them. The CDR3 is 15 amino acids. The CDR3 region has the DNA TGCGCCAGCAGCTTTGGGTATGATGGCAATCAGCCCCAGCATTTT. Protein product: CASSFGYDGNQPQHF.